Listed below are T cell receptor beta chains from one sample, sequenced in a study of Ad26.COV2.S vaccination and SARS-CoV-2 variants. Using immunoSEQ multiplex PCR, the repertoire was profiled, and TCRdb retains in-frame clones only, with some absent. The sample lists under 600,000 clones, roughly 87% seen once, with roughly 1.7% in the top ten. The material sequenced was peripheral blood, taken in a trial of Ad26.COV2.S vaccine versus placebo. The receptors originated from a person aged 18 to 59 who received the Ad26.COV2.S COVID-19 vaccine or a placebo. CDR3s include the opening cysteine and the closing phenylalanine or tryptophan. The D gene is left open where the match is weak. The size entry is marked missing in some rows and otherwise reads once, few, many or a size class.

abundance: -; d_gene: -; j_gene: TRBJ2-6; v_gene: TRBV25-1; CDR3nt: TGTGCCAGCGGGGGTGGCGGGTCCACCAACGTCCTGACTTTC; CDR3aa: CASGGGGSTNVLTF
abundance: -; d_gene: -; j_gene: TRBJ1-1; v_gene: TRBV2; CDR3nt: TGTGCCAGCATCCCCGACGTCTCATACACTGAAGCTTTCTTT; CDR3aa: CASIPDVSYTEAFF
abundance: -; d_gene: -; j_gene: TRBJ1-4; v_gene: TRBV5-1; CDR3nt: TGCGCCAGCAGCTTGGTTACGGGGGGTAATGAAAAACTGTTTTTT; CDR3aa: CASSLVTGGNEKLFF
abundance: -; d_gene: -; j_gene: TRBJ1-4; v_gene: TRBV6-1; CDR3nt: TGTGCCAGCAGTGAAGCAGCGACAGTGGGGAGGGAAAAACTGTTTTTT; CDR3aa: CASSEAATVGREKLFF
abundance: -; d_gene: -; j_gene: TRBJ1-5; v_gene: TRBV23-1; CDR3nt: TGCGCCAGCAGCCTAGGGACCCTCCGGGGTAATCAGCCCCAGCATTTT; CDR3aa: CASSLGTLRGNQPQHF
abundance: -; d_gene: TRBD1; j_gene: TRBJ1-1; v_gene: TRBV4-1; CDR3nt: TGCGCCAGCAGCCAAGCTAGGACAGGGGACCTGAACACTGAAGCTTTCTTT; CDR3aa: CASSQARTGDLNTEAFF
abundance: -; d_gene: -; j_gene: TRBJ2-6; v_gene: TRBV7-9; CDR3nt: TGTGCCGGAAACCCGGGCCCAGCGCACTCTGGGGCCAACGTCCTGACTTTC; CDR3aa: CAGNPGPAHSGANVLTF
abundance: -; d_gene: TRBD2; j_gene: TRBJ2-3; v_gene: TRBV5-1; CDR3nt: TGCGCCAGCAGTAAGACTCCGGGGGGGTGGACAGATACGCAGTATTTT; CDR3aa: CASSKTPGGWTDTQYF
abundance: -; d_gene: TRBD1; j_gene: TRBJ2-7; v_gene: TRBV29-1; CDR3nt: TGCAGCGTTGAAGGAAGGGGAGCAGGGGGCGCGGGCTCCTACGAGCAGTACTTC; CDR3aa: CSVEGRGAGGAGSYEQYF
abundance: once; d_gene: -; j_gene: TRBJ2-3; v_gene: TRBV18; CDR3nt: TGTGCCAGCTCACCCACCCTAGGTTTAGGGGAGGGCACAGATACGCAGTATTTT; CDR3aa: CASSPTLGLGEGTDTQYF
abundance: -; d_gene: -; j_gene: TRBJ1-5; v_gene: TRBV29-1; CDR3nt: TGCAGCACTTGGGAGGGGAGTAATCAGCCCCAGCATTTT; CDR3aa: CSTWEGSNQPQHF
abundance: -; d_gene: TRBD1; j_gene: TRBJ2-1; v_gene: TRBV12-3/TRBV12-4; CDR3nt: TGTGCCAGCAGTTTGGACAGGGGCAATGAGCAGTTCTTC; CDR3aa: CASSLDRGNEQFF
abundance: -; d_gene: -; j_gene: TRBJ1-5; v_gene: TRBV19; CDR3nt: TGTGCCAGTAGTAGGGGGGCCAATCAGCCCCAGCATTTT; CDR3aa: CASSRGANQPQHF
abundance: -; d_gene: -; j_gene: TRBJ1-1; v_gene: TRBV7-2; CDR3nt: TGTGCCAGCAGCTTAGTCAGGGACGACACTGAAGCTTTCTTT; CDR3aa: CASSLVRDDTEAFF
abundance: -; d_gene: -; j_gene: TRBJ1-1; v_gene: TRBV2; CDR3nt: TGTGCCAGTCTACCCTACATGAACACTGAAGCTTTCTTT; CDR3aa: CASLPYMNTEAFF
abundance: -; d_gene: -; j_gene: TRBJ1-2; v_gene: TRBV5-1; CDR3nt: TGCGCCAGCAGCTTGGCCGAAGGGGCCCTCGGCTATGGCTACACCTTC; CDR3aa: CASSLAEGALGYGYTF
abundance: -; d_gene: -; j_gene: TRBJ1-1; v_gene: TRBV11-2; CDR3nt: TGTGCCAGCAGCTTAGGGCTTACTTTTAGACAGGAGAACACTGAAGCTTTCTTT; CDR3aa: CASSLGLTFRQENTEAFF
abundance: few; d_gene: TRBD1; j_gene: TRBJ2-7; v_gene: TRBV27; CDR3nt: TGTGCCAGCAGCCCAGGGGGAAGGTACGAGCAGTACTTC; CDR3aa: CASSPGGRYEQYF
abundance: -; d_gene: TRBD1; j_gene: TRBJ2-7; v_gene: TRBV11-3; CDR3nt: TGTGCCAGCAGCTTACGTGGGACAGGATCCTACGAGCAGTACTTC; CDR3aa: CASSLRGTGSYEQYF
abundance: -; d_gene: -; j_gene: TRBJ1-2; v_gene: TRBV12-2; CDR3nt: TGTGCAAGTCGCTTAGTCGTACGGTATCGGGACACGGCATATGGCTACACCTTC; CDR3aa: CASRLVVRYRDTAYGYTF
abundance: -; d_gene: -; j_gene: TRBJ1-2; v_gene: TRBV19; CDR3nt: TGTGCCAGTAGTATAGATAACTATGGCTACACCTTC; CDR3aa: CASSIDNYGYTF
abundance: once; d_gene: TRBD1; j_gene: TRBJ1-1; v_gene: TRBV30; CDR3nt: TGTGCCTGGAGTCCGAAGTCGGGACAGGTACTAAGGGAAGCTTTCTTT; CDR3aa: CAWSPKSGQVLREAFF
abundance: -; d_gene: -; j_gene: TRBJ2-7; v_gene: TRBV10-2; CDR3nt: TGCGCCAGCAGTGAGCCTATTAACTCCTACGAGCAGTACTTC; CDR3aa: CASSEPINSYEQYF
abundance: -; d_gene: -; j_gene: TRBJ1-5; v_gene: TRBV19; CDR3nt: TGTGCCACCAGACAAGGGGCAAATCAGCCCCAGCATTTT; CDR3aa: CATRQGANQPQHF
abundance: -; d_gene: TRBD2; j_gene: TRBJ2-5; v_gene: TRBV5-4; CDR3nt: TGTGCCAGCAGCTTACACCCCGGGACTAGAGGGGAGACCCAGTACTTC; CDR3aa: CASSLHPGTRGETQYF